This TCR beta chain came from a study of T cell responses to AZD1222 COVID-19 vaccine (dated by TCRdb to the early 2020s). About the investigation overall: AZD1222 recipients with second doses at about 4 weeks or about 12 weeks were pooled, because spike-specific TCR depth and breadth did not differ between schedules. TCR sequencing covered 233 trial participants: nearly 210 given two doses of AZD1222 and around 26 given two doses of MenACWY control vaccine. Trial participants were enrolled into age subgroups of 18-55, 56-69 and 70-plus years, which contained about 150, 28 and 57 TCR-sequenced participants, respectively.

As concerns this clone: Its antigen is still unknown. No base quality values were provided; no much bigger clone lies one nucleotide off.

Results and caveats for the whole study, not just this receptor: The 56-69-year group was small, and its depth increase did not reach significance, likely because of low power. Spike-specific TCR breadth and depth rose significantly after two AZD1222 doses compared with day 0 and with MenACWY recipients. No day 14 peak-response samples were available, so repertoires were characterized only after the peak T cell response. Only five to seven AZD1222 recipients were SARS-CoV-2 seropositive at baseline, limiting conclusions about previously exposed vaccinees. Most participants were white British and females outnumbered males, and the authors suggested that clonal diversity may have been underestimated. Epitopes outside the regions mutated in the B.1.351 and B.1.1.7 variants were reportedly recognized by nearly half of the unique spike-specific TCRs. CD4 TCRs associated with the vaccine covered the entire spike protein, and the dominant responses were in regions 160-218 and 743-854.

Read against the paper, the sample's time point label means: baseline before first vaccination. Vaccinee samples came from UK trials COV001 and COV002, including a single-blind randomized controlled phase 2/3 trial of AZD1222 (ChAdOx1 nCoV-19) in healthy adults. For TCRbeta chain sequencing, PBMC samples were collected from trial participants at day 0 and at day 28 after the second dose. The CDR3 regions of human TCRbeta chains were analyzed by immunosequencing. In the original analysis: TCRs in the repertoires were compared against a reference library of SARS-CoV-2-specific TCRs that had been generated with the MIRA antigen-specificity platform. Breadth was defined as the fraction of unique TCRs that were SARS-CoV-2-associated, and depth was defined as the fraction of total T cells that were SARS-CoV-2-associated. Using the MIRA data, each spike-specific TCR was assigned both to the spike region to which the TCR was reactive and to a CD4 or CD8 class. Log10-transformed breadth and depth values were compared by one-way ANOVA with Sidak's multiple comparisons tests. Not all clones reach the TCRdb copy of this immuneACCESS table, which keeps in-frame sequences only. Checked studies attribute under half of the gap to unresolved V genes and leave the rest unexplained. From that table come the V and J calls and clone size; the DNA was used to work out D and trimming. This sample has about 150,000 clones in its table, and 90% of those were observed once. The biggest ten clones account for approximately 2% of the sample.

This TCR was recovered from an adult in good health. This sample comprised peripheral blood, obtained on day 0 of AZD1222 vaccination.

CDR3 sequence: CATSAPGGAFNGYTF. The sequence in DNA is TGTGCCACCAGTGCCCCGGGGGGCGCTTTCAATGGCTACACCTTC. Recombination linked TRBV24-1 to TRBJ1-2, and possibly TRBD1, on 6 matching bases. Taken from cysteine to phenylalanine, the CDR3 has 15 residues. Only the CDR3 part of the read is kept: 45 bases, read in frame from the first base. CDR1 and CDR2, per the germline V gene, are KGHDR and SFDVKD. Trimming at the junction amounts to 5 bases on V and 6 bases on J, and the germline ends lie 18 bases apart.